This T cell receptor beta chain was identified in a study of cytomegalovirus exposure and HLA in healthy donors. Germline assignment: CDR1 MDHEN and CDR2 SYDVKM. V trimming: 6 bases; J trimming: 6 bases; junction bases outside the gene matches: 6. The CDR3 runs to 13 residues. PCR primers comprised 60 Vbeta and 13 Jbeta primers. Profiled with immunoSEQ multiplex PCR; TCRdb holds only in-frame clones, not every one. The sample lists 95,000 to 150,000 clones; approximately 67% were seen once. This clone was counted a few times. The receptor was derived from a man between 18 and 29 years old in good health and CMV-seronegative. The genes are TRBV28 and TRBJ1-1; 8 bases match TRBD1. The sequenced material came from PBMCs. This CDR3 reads CASRRTGRAEAFF. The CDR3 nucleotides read TGTGCCAGCAGACGGACAGGGCGGGCTGAAGCTTTCTTT.